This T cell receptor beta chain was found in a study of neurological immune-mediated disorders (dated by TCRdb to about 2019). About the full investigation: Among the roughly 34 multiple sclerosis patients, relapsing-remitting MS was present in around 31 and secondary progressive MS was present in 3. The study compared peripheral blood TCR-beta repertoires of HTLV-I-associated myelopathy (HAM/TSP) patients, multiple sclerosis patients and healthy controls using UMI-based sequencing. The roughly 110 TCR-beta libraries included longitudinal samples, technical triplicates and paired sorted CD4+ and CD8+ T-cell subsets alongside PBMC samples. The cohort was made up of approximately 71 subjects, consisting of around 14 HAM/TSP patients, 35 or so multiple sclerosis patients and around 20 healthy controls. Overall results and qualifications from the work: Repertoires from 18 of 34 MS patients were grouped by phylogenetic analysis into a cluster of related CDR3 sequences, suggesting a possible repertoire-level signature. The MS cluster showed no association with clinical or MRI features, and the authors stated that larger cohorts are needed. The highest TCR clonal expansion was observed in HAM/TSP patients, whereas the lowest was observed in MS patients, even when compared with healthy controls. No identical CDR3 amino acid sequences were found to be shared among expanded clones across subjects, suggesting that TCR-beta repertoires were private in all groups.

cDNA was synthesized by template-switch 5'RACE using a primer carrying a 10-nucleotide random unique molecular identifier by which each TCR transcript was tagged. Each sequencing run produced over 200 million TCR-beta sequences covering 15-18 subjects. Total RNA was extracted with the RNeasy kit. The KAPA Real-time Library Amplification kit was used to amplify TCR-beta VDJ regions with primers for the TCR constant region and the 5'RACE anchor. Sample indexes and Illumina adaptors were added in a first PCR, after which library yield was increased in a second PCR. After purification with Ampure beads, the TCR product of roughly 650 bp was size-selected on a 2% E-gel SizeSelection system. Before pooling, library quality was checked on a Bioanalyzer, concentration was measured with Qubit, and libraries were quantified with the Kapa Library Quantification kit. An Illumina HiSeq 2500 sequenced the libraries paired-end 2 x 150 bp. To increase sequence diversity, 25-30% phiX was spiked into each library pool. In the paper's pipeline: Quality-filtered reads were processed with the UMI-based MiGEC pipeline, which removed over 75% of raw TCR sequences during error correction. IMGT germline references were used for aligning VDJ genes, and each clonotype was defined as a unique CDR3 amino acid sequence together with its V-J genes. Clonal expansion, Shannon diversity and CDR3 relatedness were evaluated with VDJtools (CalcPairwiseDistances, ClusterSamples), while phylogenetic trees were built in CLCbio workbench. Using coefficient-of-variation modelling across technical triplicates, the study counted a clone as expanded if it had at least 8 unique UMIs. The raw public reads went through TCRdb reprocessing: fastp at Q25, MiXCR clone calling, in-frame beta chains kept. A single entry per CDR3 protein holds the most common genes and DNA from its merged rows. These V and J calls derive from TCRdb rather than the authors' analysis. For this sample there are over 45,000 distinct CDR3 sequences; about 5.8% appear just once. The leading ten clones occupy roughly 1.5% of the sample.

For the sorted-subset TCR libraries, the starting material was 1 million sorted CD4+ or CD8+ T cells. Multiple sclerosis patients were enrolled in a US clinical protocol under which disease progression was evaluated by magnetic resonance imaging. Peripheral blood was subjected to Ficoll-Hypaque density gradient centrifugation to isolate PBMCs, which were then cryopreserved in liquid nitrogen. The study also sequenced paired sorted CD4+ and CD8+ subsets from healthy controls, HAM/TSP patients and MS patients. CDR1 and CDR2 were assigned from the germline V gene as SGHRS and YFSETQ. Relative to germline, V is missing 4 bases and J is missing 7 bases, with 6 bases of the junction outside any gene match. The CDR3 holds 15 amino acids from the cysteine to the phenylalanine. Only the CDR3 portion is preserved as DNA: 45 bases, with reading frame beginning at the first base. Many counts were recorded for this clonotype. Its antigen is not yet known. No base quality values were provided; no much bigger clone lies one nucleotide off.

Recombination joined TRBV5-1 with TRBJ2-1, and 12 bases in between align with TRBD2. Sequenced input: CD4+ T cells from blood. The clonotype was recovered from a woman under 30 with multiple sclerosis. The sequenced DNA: TGCGCCAGCAGCCCCACTAGCGGGAGGCAAAATGAGCAGTTCTTC. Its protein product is CASSPTSGRQNEQFF.